This TCR beta chain originates from a study of shared clonotypes between healthy human individuals. V lost 8 bases, J lost 0 bases, and 11 bases lay in between. The CDR3 contains 13 residues. Germline V gene data show CDR1 as MDHEN and CDR2 as SYDVKM. Sequencing was at deep level. Unsorted PBMC contributed approximately 300 ng DNA, roughly 30,000 T cell genomes, to each replicate PCR. Assay used: immunoSEQ multiplex PCR; TCRdb lists only in-frame clones, some missing. The sample lists fewer than 550,000 clones, nearly 80% occurring once. The sequencing input was PBMCs. This receptor was obtained from a woman aged 40-49 years in good health. Some clones in this sample may be carry-over from other donors' samples. V and J are TRBV28 and TRBJ2-7; D uncertain. As DNA, the CDR3 is TGTGCCAGCTTTGAAAGAAGCTCCTACGAGCAGTACTTC. Its protein is CASFERSSYEQYF.